The entry that follows covers one TCR beta chain sequence. This sample is part of a study of blood T cell repertoires in COVID-19. Overall study: Donors in the United States, Italy and Spain gave samples during acute or convalescent COVID-19. In each case, the material was cDNA or gDNA derived from T cells, B-cell-depleted T cells, or PBMCs.

The protocol was immunoSEQ multiplex PCR, while the TCRdb copy is restricted to in-frame clones and leaves out a portion. The sample consists of approximately 90,000 clones, about 88% of them appearing once. This CDR3 spans 12 amino acids. Germline V gene lookup returns CDR1 MNHNS and CDR2 SASEGT. The V gene lost 1 base and the J gene lost 8 bases, with 8 bases spanning the gap. The sample taken for sequencing was peripheral blood. The source is a woman older than 75 with acute or convalescent COVID-19. The chain is built from TRBV6-1 and TRBJ1-2; possible D gene TRBD1, 5 bases. The CDR3 nucleotides read TGTGCCAGCAGTGAAGGGCAGGGAGGCTACACCTTC. It translates to CASSEGQGGYTF.